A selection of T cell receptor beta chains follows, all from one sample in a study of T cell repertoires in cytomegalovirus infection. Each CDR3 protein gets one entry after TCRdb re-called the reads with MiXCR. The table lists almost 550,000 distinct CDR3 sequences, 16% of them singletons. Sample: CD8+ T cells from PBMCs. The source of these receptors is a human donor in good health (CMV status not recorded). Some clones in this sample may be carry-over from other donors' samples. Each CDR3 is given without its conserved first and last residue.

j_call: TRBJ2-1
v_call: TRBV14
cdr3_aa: ASSQRLAGGGDEQF

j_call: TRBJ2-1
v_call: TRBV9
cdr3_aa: ASSVEGATYNEQF

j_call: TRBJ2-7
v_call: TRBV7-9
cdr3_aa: ASSSTRTLYEQY

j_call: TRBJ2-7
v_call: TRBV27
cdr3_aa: ASSGQGPHEQY

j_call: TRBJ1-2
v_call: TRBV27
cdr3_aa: ASSLGKWDYGYT

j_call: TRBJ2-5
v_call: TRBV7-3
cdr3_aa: ASSLKASETQY

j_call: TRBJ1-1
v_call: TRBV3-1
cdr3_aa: ASSQDSEGRGSEAF

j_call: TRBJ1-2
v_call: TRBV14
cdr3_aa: ASSQEKGRNYGYT

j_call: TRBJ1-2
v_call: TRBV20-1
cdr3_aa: SAPSRPGRTNYGYT

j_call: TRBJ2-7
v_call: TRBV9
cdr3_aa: ASSVEGRPYEQY

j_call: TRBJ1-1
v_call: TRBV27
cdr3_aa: ASSLGQGWNTEAF

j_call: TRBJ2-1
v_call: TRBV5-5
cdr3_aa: ASSSTRTNEQF

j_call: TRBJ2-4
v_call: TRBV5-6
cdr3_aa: ASSLRGGGPAKNIQY

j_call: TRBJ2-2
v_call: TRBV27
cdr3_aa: ATHSGRTTGELF

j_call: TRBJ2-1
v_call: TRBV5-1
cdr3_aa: ASRPGLAGGHEQF

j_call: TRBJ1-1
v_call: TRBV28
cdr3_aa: ASRWGDGTEAF

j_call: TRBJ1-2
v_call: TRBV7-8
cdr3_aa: ASSLGGSHGYT

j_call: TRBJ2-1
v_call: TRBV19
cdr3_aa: ASSPYLGDRAYNEQF

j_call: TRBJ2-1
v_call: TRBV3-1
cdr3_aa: ASSLGQGIVNEQF

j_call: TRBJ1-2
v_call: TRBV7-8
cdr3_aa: ASSHNFAAADGYT